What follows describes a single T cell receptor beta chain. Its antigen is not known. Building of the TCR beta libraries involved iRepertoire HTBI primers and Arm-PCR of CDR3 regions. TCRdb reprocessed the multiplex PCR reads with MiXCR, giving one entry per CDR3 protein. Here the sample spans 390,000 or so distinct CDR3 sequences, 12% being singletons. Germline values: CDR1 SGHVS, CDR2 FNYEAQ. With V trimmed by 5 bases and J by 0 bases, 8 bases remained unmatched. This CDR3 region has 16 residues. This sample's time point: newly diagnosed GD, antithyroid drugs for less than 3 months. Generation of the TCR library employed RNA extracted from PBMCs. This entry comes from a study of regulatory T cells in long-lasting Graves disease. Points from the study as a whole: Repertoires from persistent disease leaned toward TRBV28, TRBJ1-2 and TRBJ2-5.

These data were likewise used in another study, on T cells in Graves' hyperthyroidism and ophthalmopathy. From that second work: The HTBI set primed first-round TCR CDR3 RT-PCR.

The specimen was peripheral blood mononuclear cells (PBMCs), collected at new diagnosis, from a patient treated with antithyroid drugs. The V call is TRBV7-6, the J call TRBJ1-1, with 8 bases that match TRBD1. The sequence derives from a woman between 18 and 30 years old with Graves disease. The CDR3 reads CASSERDRSMNTEAFF. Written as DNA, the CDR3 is TGTGCCAGCAGCGAAAGGGACAGGTCCATGAACACTGAAGCTTTCTTT.